This TCR beta chain was observed in a study of blood T cell repertoires in COVID-19. The CDR3 runs 17 residues. Germline CDR1 SGHRS, CDR2 YFSETQ. The V gene end was trimmed by 5 bases and the J gene end by 2 bases; junction bases not matched to a gene: 14. Libraries were prepared by immunoSEQ multiplex PCR; TCRdb keeps only in-frame clonotypes and omits some of them. This table holds a few hundred thousand clones, about 90% found once. The receptor's source is a man in his forties in a cohort exposed to, infected with or recovered from COVID-19 (not recorded which). V is TRBV5-1 and J is TRBJ2-5, with 8 bases matching TRBD1. The sample consisted of PBMCs or T cells enriched from blood (not recorded which). The CDR3 bases are TGCGCCAGCAGGGACCCCCTTGACAGGGGAGGTCAAGAGACCCAGTACTTC. The encoded protein is CASRDPLDRGGQETQYF.